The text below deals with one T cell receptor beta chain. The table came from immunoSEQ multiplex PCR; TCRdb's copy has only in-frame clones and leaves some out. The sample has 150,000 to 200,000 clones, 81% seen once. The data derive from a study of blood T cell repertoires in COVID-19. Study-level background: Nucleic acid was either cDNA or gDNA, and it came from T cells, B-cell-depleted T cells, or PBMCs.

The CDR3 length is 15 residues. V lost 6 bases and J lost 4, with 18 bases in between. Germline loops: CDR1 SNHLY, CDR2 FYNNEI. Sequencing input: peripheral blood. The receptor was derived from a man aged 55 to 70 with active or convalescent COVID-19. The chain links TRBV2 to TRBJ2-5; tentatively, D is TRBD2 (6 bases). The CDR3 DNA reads TGTGCCAGCAGCTTCGACACCGGAGGGCCAGAGACCCAGTACTTC. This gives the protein CASSFDTGGPETQYF.